Below, 16 T cell receptor beta chains from the same sample are listed, as sequenced in a study of breast tumors, draining lymph nodes, adjacent tissues. The lymph nodes were axillary draining lymph nodes from breast cancer patients. Each CDR3 protein gets one entry after TCRdb re-called the multiplex PCR reads with MiXCR. This table holds more than 250,000 distinct CDR3 sequences, around 30% found once. Sequencing used axillary lymph node tissue. Every receptor here comes from a female donor with breast cancer. Some clones in this sample may be carry-over from other donors' samples.

Only one count was recorded for this clonotype. This rearrangement joins TRBV24-1 to TRBJ2-5, with a possible D match to TRBD2 (6 bases). This CDR3 is 16 amino acids long. The V end lost 3 bases, the J end lost 5 bases, and 18 bases lay between the germline ends. CDR1 KGHDR and CDR2 SFDVKD come from the germline V gene. CDR3: CATSDGYPRGGETQYF. CDR3 nucleotide sequence: TGTGCCACCAGTGATGGCTACCCAAGGGGAGGCGAGACCCAGTACTTC.

The V and J genes are TRBV5-6 and TRBJ2-1, with TRBD2 matching over 12 bases. The CDR3 consists of 16 residues. CDR1 is SGHDT, CDR2 YYEEEE, per germline. The ends lost 4 bases at V and 5 bases at J; junction bases unmatched: 7. As DNA, the CDR3 is TGTGCCAGCAGCCTTACGACTAGCGGGAGCCACAATGAGCAGTTCTTC. Amino acids: CASSLTTSGSHNEQFF.

The table lists this clonotype with many counts. V usage is TRBV19 and J usage is TRBJ2-1; TRBD2 matches at 8 bases. From germline, CDR1 is LNHDA and CDR2 SQIVND (reference sequence). This CDR3 contains 19 residues. V gave up 3 bases and J gave up 0 bases; unmatched junction bases: 13. CDR3 in DNA: TGTGCCAGTAGTATGAGGGCGGGAGGCGCGAGAAGCTCCTACAATGAGCAGTTCTTC. It codes for CASSMRAGGARSSYNEQFF.

The rearrangement links TRBV9 to TRBJ1-1; possibly TRBD1 for D (6 bases). V was clipped by 3 bases and J by 2 bases, with 14 bases between them. CDR3 length: 15 residues. Germline loops: CDR1 SGDLS, CDR2 YYNGEE. The CDR3 DNA reads TGTGCCAGCAGCGCCCCCGGGACAATAAACACTGAAGCTTTCTTT. This gives the protein CASSAPGTINTEAFF.

As regards this clonotype: A much more abundant neighbour one base away suggests this may be a read error. This likely comes from a read error, as the CDR3 has no conserved phenylalanine or tryptophan at its end. This chain links TRBV5-1 with TRBJ2-5, with TRBD2 matching over 9 bases. The CDR3 consists of 14 residues. Germline trimming cut 2 bases from V and 5 bases from J; bases unmatched to any gene: 4. Germline V CDR1 and CDR2: SGHRS, YFSETQ. CDR3 DNA sequence: TGCGCCAGCAGCTTTAGCGGGAGTGAGGAGACCCAGTACATC. Translating gives CASSFSGSEETQYI.

In this sample, this clonotype turned up a few times. A much larger clone differs by one base, so this may be a read error. The V gene is TRBV6-5, the J gene TRBJ2-5, with D possibly being TRBD1 (5 bases). The CDR3 runs to 14 residues. Germline V CDR1 and CDR2: MNHEY, SVGAGI. The V and J ends lost 5 bases and 1 base respectively, with 11 bases between them. The CDR3 coding sequence is TGTGCCAGCAGTCACAGGAGAAGCCAAGAGACCCAGTACTTC. Protein sequence: CASSHRRSQETQYF.

This clonotype was found a few times. The final CDR3 position lacks the conserved phenylalanine or tryptophan, pointing to a likely read error. V and J are TRBV4-3 and TRBJ2-1; D unclear. Between the trimmed V and J ends, which lost 0 bases and 0 bases, there was a span of 9 bases. Germline lookup yields CDR1 LGHNA and CDR2 YSLEER. This CDR3 contains 16 residues. CDR3 in amino acids: CASSQEPRSSYNEQFL. CDR3 nucleotide sequence: TGCGCCAGCAGCCAAGAGCCCCGGAGCTCCTACAATGAGCAGTTCCTC.

This clonotype was found a few times. The rearrangement uses TRBV6-1 and TRBJ2-1; TRBD2 might be the D (6 bases). Trimming left V 7 bases short and J 6 bases short, with 22 bases between. The CDR3 totals 16 residues. Germline CDR1 is MNHNS and CDR2 is SASEGT. The CDR3 nucleotides are TGTGCCAGCATCAGCGCGGCGGGATCGCCTTTCAATGAGCAGTTCTTC. Translation gives CASISAAGSPFNEQFF.

This clonotype was seen ten or more times. The chain employs TRBV6-1 and TRBJ2-7; D is undetermined. There are 16 residues in the CDR3. The germline V and J ends were trimmed by 6 bases and 3 bases, with 21 bases remaining between them. Germline CDR1 MNHNS, CDR2 SASEGT. CDR3 amino acids: CASSQASSFPHYEQYF. In nucleotides, the CDR3 is TGTGCCAGCAGCCAGGCCTCTTCCTTCCCCCACTACGAGCAGTACTTC.

This clonotype was recorded at least ten times. The chain couples TRBV24-1 to TRBJ2-3; D unclear. The germline gives CDR1 KGHDR, CDR2 SFDVKD. The V end lost 4 bases, the J end lost 1 base, and 14 bases lay between the germline ends. The CDR3 extends over 16 amino acids. This chain's CDR3 is CATSDQDASRTDTQYF. CDR3 DNA sequence: TGTGCCACCAGTGACCAAGACGCGAGCCGCACAGATACGCAGTATTTT.

The sample holds a few counts of this clonotype. This may stem from a read error, because a much larger clone lies one nucleotide away. Since the CDR3 does not end with the conserved phenylalanine or tryptophan, this likely comes from a read error. V usage is TRBV7-9 and J usage is TRBJ2-7; D is unresolved. Germline CDR1 and CDR2: SEHNR and FQNEAQ (reference sequence). This CDR3 is 14 amino acids long. V dropped 3 bases and J dropped 2 bases, with 11 bases sitting between them. CDR3 loop: CASSFFDGPYEQYL. The CDR3 DNA is TGTGCCAGCAGCTTTTTTGACGGGCCCTACGAGCAGTACCTC.

Turning to this clonotype: A read error is likely, as this CDR3 ends without the conserved phenylalanine or tryptophan. The CDR3 DNA is TGTGCCAGCAGCCGAATACCCCCGGGACTAGCGGTGAATGAGCAGTTCTCC. This gives the protein CASSRIPPGLAVNEQFS. The chain carries TRBV14 and TRBJ2-1; 11 bases are shared with TRBD2. Looked up from germline, CDR1 is SGHDN and CDR2 is FVKESK. This CDR3 comprises 17 residues. V was pared by 4 bases and J by 7 bases, with 12 bases of the junction left unmatched.

This clonotype was detected ten times or more. The gene calls are TRBV6-5 and TRBJ1-5; 8 bases are a match to TRBD1. The V and J ends lost 5 bases and 6 bases, in that order; junction bases with no gene match: 6. Germline lookup yields CDR1 MNHEY and CDR2 SVGAGI. The length of the CDR3 is 14 residues. The CDR3: CASSTTGDGQPQHF. The CDR3 DNA sequence: TGTGCCAGCAGTACGACAGGGGACGGTCAGCCCCAGCATTTT.

The chain links TRBV29-1 to TRBJ1-4; a weak D match, TRBD1 (6 bases). Trimming removed 0 bases from V and 7 bases from J, with 15 bases in between. The CDR3 is 15 residues long. CDR1 is SQVTM, CDR2 ANQGSEA, per germline. The CDR3 DNA follows: TGCAGCGTTGAAGATGAAGGGGAGGGGGGTGAAAAACTGTTTTTT. The encoded protein is CSVEDEGEGGEKLFF.

This clonotype showed up many times. The chain is built from TRBV6-1 and TRBJ2-5; 12 nucleotides match TRBD1. The CDR3 is made up of 15 amino acids. V gave up 3 bases and J gave up 4 bases; unmatched junction bases: 3. CDR1 is MNHNS and CDR2 is SASEGT in the germline V gene. CDR3 in DNA: TGTGCCAGCAGTGAGGGGACAGGGGGCGGAGAGACCCAGTACTTC. It translates to CASSEGTGGGETQYF.

Notes on this clonotype: A much larger clone lies one base from this, so it may be a read error. This sequence joins TRBV11-3 and TRBJ2-1, with 9 bases aligning to TRBD2. Looked up from germline, CDR1 is SGHNT and CDR2 is YENEEA. CDR3 length equals 16 residues. Here the CDR3 reads CASSLVSGSSYNDQFF. The CDR3 DNA reads TGTGCCAGCAGCTTGGTTAGCGGGAGCTCCTACAATGATCAGTTCTTC.